The 15 T cell receptor beta chains below were found in one sample sequenced in a study of CD8+ T cells in alopecia areata. It was cDNA, reverse transcribed from extracted RNA, that served as the sequencing template. Using immunoSEQ multiplex PCR, the repertoire was profiled, and TCRdb retains in-frame clones only, with some absent. Here the sample spans some 120,000 clones, roughly 50% being singletons. Sample: NKG2D-low CD8+ T cells sorted from blood. These receptors were obtained from a human donor with alopecia areata.

This clone showed up just a few times. CDR3 coding DNA: TGCAGCGTTGAAGATCTCCCCCCCCCGGGCAGGGAGGTCTCTGGGGCCAACGTCCTGACTTTC. Its protein product is CSVEDLPPPGREVSGANVLTF. The genes are TRBV29-1 and TRBJ2-6; maybe TRBD2 (6 bases). V lost 0 bases to trimming and J lost 0 bases, with 24 bases between them. This CDR3 is built from 21 residues. Germline CDR1 is SQVTM and CDR2 is ANQGSEA.

This clone has just a few counts. The chain couples TRBV5-1 to TRBJ2-7; D may be TRBD1 or TRBD2 (5 bases each). The CDR3 contains 14 residues. From germline, CDR1 is SGHRS and CDR2 YFSETQ. Trimming took off 5 bases at V and 5 bases at J, with 17 bases between the two ends. The CDR3 bases are TGCGCCAGCAGTAGGCAGGGACGGCTAGACGAGCAGTACTTC. This codes for CASSRQGRLDEQYF.

This clone turned up a few times. The V call is TRBV29-1, the J call TRBJ1-2; D may be TRBD1 (6 bases). Germline lookup yields CDR1 SQVTM and CDR2 ANQGSEA. The CDR3 has 12 amino acids. Trimming stripped 2 bases from V and 5 bases from J, with 9 bases between. CDR3: CSVETGSYGYTF. The CDR3 DNA reads as TGCAGCGTTGAAACAGGGTCTTATGGCTACACCTTC.

There are a few counts of this clone. CDR3 amino acids: CASTNSPAGGPWGGELFF. The DNA for the CDR3 is TGTGCCAGTACCAATTCGCCAGCGGGAGGGCCATGGGGCGGGGAGCTGTTTTTT. This chain connects TRBV19 to TRBJ2-2; TRBD2 aligns across 10 bases. The germline CDR1 and CDR2 sequences are LNHDA and SQIVND (reference sequence). CDR3 length equals 18 residues. Trimming took 7 bases from V and 7 from J; bases not matched to a gene: 18.

V gene TRBV29-1 combines with J gene TRBJ1-2; D might be TRBD1 (5 bases). Trimming took 3 bases from V and 4 from J, leaving 15 bases between them. Germline CDR1 is SQVTM and CDR2 is ANQGSEA. This CDR3 spans 14 amino acids. CDR3 nucleotide sequence: TGCAGCGTTGAGAAAGACAGCAGGACCTATGGCTACACCTTC. Its protein is CSVEKDSRTYGYTF. Combining the CDR3 with reference TRBV29-1 and TRBJ1-2 gives the whole variable domain SAVISQKPSRDICQRGTSLTIQCQVDSQVTMMFWYRQQPGQSLTLIATANQGSEATYESGFVIDKFPISRPNLTFSTLTVSNMSPEDSSIYLCSVEKDSRTYGYTFGSGTRLTVV.

The gene calls are TRBV4-1 and TRBJ1-1, with unresolved D. The V gene's germline CDR1 is MGHRA and CDR2 YSYEKL. V was shortened by 4 bases and J by 4 bases, with 13 bases between the two germline ends. This CDR3 has 14 residues. The DNA for the CDR3 is TGCGCCAGCAGCCGTCGGGGAGAAGGCACTGAAGCTTTCTTT. Translating gives CASSRRGEGTEAFF.

This clone was observed once. The chain uses TRBV2 and TRBJ2-1; D may correspond to TRBD1 or TRBD2 (5 bases each). Germline CDR1 is SNHLY and CDR2 is FYNNEI. This CDR3 has 14 residues. V was cut by 5 bases and J by 5 bases, with 13 bases left in between. CDR3 sequence reads: CASSFSGTDNEQFF. The CDR3 bases are TGTGCCAGCAGTTTCTCCGGGACCGACAATGAGCAGTTCTTC.

This clone was recorded only once. The rearrangement uses TRBV29-1 and TRBJ1-1; D is perhaps TRBD1 (5 bases). CDR1 is SQVTM and CDR2 is ANQGSEA in the germline V gene. The ends were cut back, 1 base at V and 5 bases at J, with 14 bases in the middle. The CDR3 sequence is 14 residues long. Here the CDR3 DNA reads TGCAGCGTTGAAGGTGATGGGACCCCAACTGAAGCTTTCTTT. Translated, it gives CSVEGDGTPTEAFF.

The sample holds a few counts of this clone. The rearrangement uses TRBV6-5 and TRBJ1-1; TRBD1 matches 7 bases. The V segment lost 6 bases and the J segment 1 base; nucleotides outside the gene matches: 5. The CDR3 runs to 14 residues. Per germline, CDR1 MNHEY and CDR2 SVGAGI. The CDR3 reads CASSAGTANTEAFF. The CDR3 region has the DNA TGTGCCAGCAGCGCAGGGACAGCGAACACTGAAGCTTTCTTT.

J is TRBJ2-1 and V is TRBV4-1; TRBD2 might be the D (5 bases). Germline CDR1 MGHRA, CDR2 YSYEKL. This CDR3 comprises 14 residues. Trimming shortened V by 4 bases and J by 5 bases, and 12 bases separated the two germline ends. The CDR3 bases are TGCGCCAGCAGCCCCGGGATTTTGAACAATGAGCAGTTCTTC. It is translated as CASSPGILNNEQFF.

The chain has TRBV6-1 and TRBJ2-2, with 7 bases fitting TRBD2. The CDR3 length is 13 residues. Germline trimming cut 8 bases from V and 6 bases from J; bases unmatched to any gene: 6. CDR1 is MNHNS and CDR2 is SASEGT in the germline V gene. The CDR3 here is CASDERDAGELFF. DNA of the CDR3: TGTGCCAGCGATGAGCGGGACGCCGGGGAGCTGTTTTTT.

CDR3 DNA: TGTGCCATCAGTGAGGGTTTGGGGGACGTCCTGACTTTC. It codes for CAISEGLGDVLTF. The chain carries TRBV10-3 and TRBJ2-6; D is tentatively TRBD1 or TRBD2 (5 bases each). V lost 2 bases and J 11 bases, leaving 10 bases between the germline ends. CDR3 length: 13 amino acids. The germline V gene encodes CDR1 ENHRY and CDR2 SYGVKD.

This clone was observed a handful of times. V gene TRBV30 combines with J gene TRBJ2-7; tentative D call: TRBD1 (6 bases). The CDR3 runs 17 residues. Germline CDR1 reads GTSNPN; CDR2 reads SVGIG (reference sequence). Trimming pared 2 bases from V and 0 bases from J, leaving 20 bases between. CDR3 bases: TGTGCCTGGAGTTTTCACCAAAGCCGGACAGTCTCCTACGAGCAGTACTTC. Translated, it gives CAWSFHQSRTVSYEQYF.

This clone was picked up a small number of times. This chain links TRBV14 with TRBJ2-5; 8 bases match TRBD2. Germline CDR1 and CDR2: SGHDN and FVKESK. V was pared by 2 bases and J by 2 bases, with 1 base of the junction left unmatched. The CDR3 is 14 amino acids. The CDR3 DNA sequence: TGTGCCAGCAGCCAAAGCGGGGGACAAGAGACCCAGTACTTC. Its translation: CASSQSGGQETQYF.

The V gene is TRBV20-1, the J gene TRBJ2-3, with D uncertain. The CDR3 sequence is 10 residues long. The germline V and J ends were trimmed by 3 bases and 5 bases, with 3 bases remaining between them. CDR1 is DFQATT and CDR2 is SNEGSKA in the germline V gene (reference sequence). DNA of the CDR3: TGCAGTGCTAGCGGAGATACGCAGTATTTT. It encodes CSASGDTQYF.